Following are 24 T cell receptor beta chains from one sample sequenced in a study of cytomegalovirus exposure and HLA in healthy donors. PCR used 60 Vbeta primers and 13 Jbeta primers. Assay: immunoSEQ multiplex PCR; the TCRdb copy retains only in-frame clones and omits some. The repertoire has some 150,000 clones, approximately 79% of them found once; the top ten carry 6.5% to 7.5%. The sample comprised PBMCs. These TCRs come from a woman aged 45-65 years in good health and CMV-seropositive.

V is TRBV19 and J is TRBJ2-7, with D tentatively TRBD2 (6 bases). The V end lost 3 bases, the J end lost 3 bases, and 12 bases lay between the germline ends. CDR1 LNHDA and CDR2 SQIVND come from the germline V gene (reference sequence). This CDR3 contains 14 residues. The CDR3 nucleotides are TGTGCCAGTAGTATGGGAGGTGGCTACTACGAGCAGTACTTC. Amino acids: CASSMGGGYYEQYF.

The J gene is TRBJ2-7, the V gene TRBV27, with D possibly matching TRBD1 (6 bases). Trimming pared 0 bases from V and 5 bases from J, leaving 11 bases between. Germline assignment: CDR1 MNHEY and CDR2 SMNVEV (reference sequence). The CDR3 sequence is 14 residues long. CDR3 in amino acids: CASSLSGTTDEQYF. The CDR3 bases are TGTGCCAGCAGTTTATCGGGGACAACCGACGAGCAGTACTTC.

CDR3 region: CASSEGVAGTNEQFF. The CDR3 nucleotides read TGTGCCAGCAGTGAAGGCGTAGCGGGGACCAATGAGCAGTTCTTC. This chain joins TRBV6-1 and TRBJ2-1; 8 bases match TRBD2. V trimming: 1 base; J trimming: 6 bases; junction bases outside the gene matches: 5. Looked up from germline, CDR1 is MNHNS and CDR2 is SASEGT. The CDR3 is 15 residues long.

The chain is built from TRBV28 and TRBJ1-2; 10 nucleotides match TRBD1. The length of the CDR3 is 16 residues. Germline loops: CDR1 MDHEN, CDR2 SYDVKM. After removal of 2 bases from V and 3 bases from J, the junction contained 6 bases not matched to a gene. CDR3 sequence reads: CASSLGGQGTYYGYTF. The CDR3 DNA sequence: TGTGCCAGCAGTTTAGGGGGACAGGGGACCTACTATGGCTACACCTTC.

The chain couples TRBV2 to TRBJ1-5; tentatively, D is TRBD1 (5 bases). Between the trimmed V and J ends, which lost 6 bases and 7 bases, there was a span of 13 bases. The CDR3 totals 13 residues. Germline CDR1 reads SNHLY; CDR2 reads FYNNEI. Here the CDR3 DNA reads TGTGCCAGCAGCGCCCAGGGAGGCCAGCCCCAGCATTTT. Its translation: CASSAQGGQPQHF.

The chain carries TRBV27 and TRBJ2-6; possible D gene TRBD1, 6 bases. The ends were cut back, 2 bases at V and 0 bases at J, with 11 bases in the middle. The germline gives CDR1 MNHEY, CDR2 SMNVEV (reference sequence). The CDR3 runs to 17 residues. Here the CDR3 reads CASSLVQGHSGANVLTF. CDR3 DNA sequence: TGTGCCAGCAGTTTAGTGCAGGGACACTCTGGGGCCAACGTCCTGACTTTC.

V gene TRBV6-5 combines with J gene TRBJ1-1, with a tentative D call TRBD1 (6 bases). The CDR3 covers 14 residues. Germline values: CDR1 MNHEY, CDR2 SVGAGI. The V end was cut by 6 bases, the J end by 0 bases, with 11 bases between. CDR3 protein: CASRFTGLNTEAFF. Here the CDR3 DNA reads TGTGCCAGCAGGTTCACAGGGTTGAACACTGAAGCTTTCTTT.

The chain is built from TRBV7-8 and TRBJ1-2; a weak D match, TRBD1 (5 bases). The CDR3 spans 13 residues. The germline V gene encodes CDR1 SGHVS and CDR2 FQNEAQ. V lost 0 bases to trimming and J lost 7 bases, with 9 bases between them. The CDR3 coding sequence is TGTGCCAGCAGCTTAGCGTGGGGGGGTGGCTACACCTTC. Encoded protein: CASSLAWGGGYTF. Variable domain in full (rest from reference TRBV7-8 and TRBJ1-2): GAGVSQSPRYKVAKRGQDVALRCDPISGHVSLFWYQQALGQGPEFLTYFQNEAQLDKSGLPSDRFFAERPEGSVSTLKIQRTQQEDSAVYLCASSLAWGGGYTFGSGTRLTVV.

The chain combines TRBV2 with TRBJ1-5, with TRBD1 matching 8 bases. The CDR3 totals 14 residues. Germline trimming cut 5 bases from V and 5 bases from J; bases unmatched to any gene: 5. The germline V gene encodes CDR1 SNHLY and CDR2 FYNNEI. CDR3 loop: CASSLGQGYQPQHF. The CDR3 DNA is TGTGCCAGCAGTCTCGGACAGGGCTATCAGCCCCAGCATTTT.

The rearrangement uses TRBV25-1 and TRBJ2-1, with 8 positions matching TRBD2. Germline V gives CDR1 MGHDK, CDR2 SYGVNS. This CDR3 region has 15 residues. With V trimmed by 3 bases and J by 5 bases, 6 bases remained unmatched. The CDR3 bases are TGTGCCAGCAGTGAGACGGGGGGGCCCCACAATGAGCAGTTCTTC. This encodes CASSETGGPHNEQFF.

This chain links TRBV12-5 with TRBJ2-6, with a weak D call TRBD1 (6 bases). Trimming stripped 7 bases from V and 0 bases from J, with 7 bases between. Germline values: CDR1 LGHNT, CDR2 FRNRAP. This CDR3 has 14 amino acids. Written as DNA, the CDR3 is TGTGCTAGTGCAGGGGCCTCTGGGGCCAACGTCCTGACTTTC. Its translation is CASAGASGANVLTF.

The CDR3 DNA follows: TGTGCCAGCAGCCGAAGGGGTTCAGTGGATTGGACTGAAGCTTTCTTT. It codes for CASSRRGSVDWTEAFF. The V gene is TRBV7-2, the J gene TRBJ1-1; maybe TRBD1 (5 bases). The CDR3 is 16 amino acids. Trimming left V 5 bases short and J 5 bases short, with 21 bases between. The germline CDR1 and CDR2 sequences are SGHTA and FQGNSA.

The V call is TRBV7-8, the J call TRBJ2-7; TRBD2 is a possible D gene (5 bases). This CDR3 region has 16 residues. CDR1 SGHVS and CDR2 FQNEAQ come from the germline V gene. V was trimmed by 5 bases and J by 3 bases, leaving 20 bases between them. CDR3 loop: CASSGEDVSAYYEQYF. In nucleotides, the CDR3 is TGTGCCAGCAGCGGGGAAGACGTTAGCGCTTACTACGAGCAGTACTTC. The full variable domain, completed using reference TRBV7-8 and TRBJ2-7, is GAGVSQSPRYKVAKRGQDVALRCDPISGHVSLFWYQQALGQGPEFLTYFQNEAQLDKSGLPSDRFFAERPEGSVSTLKIQRTQQEDSAVYLCASSGEDVSAYYEQYFGPGTRLTVT.

V is TRBV6-6 and J is TRBJ1-1; tentative D call: TRBD1 (6 bases). The V end was cut by 5 bases, the J end by 8 bases, with 18 bases between. CDR1 and CDR2 from the germline V gene are MNHNY and SVGAGI (reference sequence). This CDR3 is 14 amino acids long. In nucleotides, the CDR3 is TGTGCCAGCAGTACCCAGGGGAGAGGTACCGAAGCTTTCTTT. Translating gives CASSTQGRGTEAFF.

The chain combines TRBV18 with TRBJ2-1; TRBD2 agrees at 15 bases. Trimming removed 2 bases from V and 10 bases from J; junction bases left unmatched: 6. From germline, CDR1 is KGHSH and CDR2 LQKENI. The CDR3 contains 16 residues. The CDR3 nucleotides are TGTGCCAGCTCACCATTTTCAGGGACTAGCGGGGGGGAGCAGTTCTTC. It codes for CASSPFSGTSGGEQFF.

The chain joins TRBV27 to TRBJ1-2, with D possibly being TRBD1 (5 bases). V lost 5 bases, J lost 8 bases, and 15 bases lay in between. This CDR3 has 13 amino acids. Per germline, CDR1 MNHEY and CDR2 SMNVEV (reference sequence). CDR3 loop: CASSRGTSGGYTF. The CDR3 nucleotides read TGTGCCAGCAGTCGGGGGACCAGTGGGGGCTACACCTTC.

The V and J genes are TRBV5-4 and TRBJ2-7, with 8 bases that match TRBD2. The V gene's germline CDR1 is SGHNT and CDR2 YYREEE (reference sequence). The V segment lost 4 bases and the J segment 0 bases; nucleotides outside the gene matches: 3. This CDR3 spans 14 amino acids. DNA for the CDR3: TGTGCCAGCAGCGTGCGGGGGGCCTCCTACGAGCAGTACTTC. Translated, it gives CASSVRGASYEQYF. Drawing the rest from reference TRBV5-4 and TRBJ2-7, the complete variable domain is ETGVTQSPTHLIKTRGQQVTLRCSSQSGHNTVSWYQQALGQGPQFIFQYYREEENGRGNFPPRFSGLQFPNYSSELNVNALELDDSALYLCASSVRGASYEQYFGPGTRLTVT.

The chain links TRBV14 to TRBJ1-2; D unresolved. Germline loops: CDR1 SGHDN, CDR2 FVKESK. This CDR3 comprises 14 residues. V was clipped by 3 bases and J by 4 bases, with 12 bases between them. The CDR3 is CASSQSTFVYGYTF. The CDR3 coding sequence is TGTGCCAGCAGCCAGAGCACTTTCGTCTATGGCTACACCTTC.

The V call is TRBV10-3, the J call TRBJ2-3; 7 bases agree with TRBD2. Looked up from germline, CDR1 is ENHRY and CDR2 is SYGVKD. V shed 3 bases and J 3 bases; nucleotides not matched to a gene: 0. The CDR3 spans 13 residues. CDR3 coding DNA: TGTGCCATCAGTGACGGGGGGACAGATACGCAGTATTTT. Amino acids: CAISDGGTDTQYF.

This clone was counted between two and nine times. Other DNA sequences in this specimen translate into the identical CDR3. This chain joins TRBV11-2 and TRBJ2-7; D remains ambiguous. The ends were cut back, 5 bases at V and 2 bases at J, with 10 bases in the middle. This CDR3 is 13 amino acids long. Germline CDR1 reads SGHAT; CDR2 reads FQNNGV. This CDR3 is CASSPGLTYEQYF. The CDR3 bases are TGTGCCAGCAGCCCCGGTCTTACCTACGAGCAGTACTTC. Full variable domain (outside the CDR3, taken from reference TRBV11-2 and TRBJ2-7): EAGVAQSPRYKIIEKRQSVAFWCNPISGHATLYWYQQILGQGPKLLIQFQNNGVVDDSQLPKDRFSAERLKGVDSTLKIQPAKLEDSAVYLCASSPGLTYEQYFGPGTRLTVT.

The CDR3 sequence: CASSAQQGADYGYTF. CDR3 DNA sequence: TGTGCCAGCAGTGCCCAACAGGGGGCGGACTATGGCTACACCTTC. V is TRBV6-5 and J is TRBJ1-2, with 9 bases identical to TRBD1. Trimming at V came to 5 bases and at J to 3 bases, leaving 7 bases not matched to a gene. This CDR3 is built from 15 residues. CDR1 and CDR2 (germline): MNHEY, SVGAGI.

The chain is built from TRBV13 and TRBJ2-7, with 7 positions matching TRBD1. The CDR3 runs 17 residues. J lost 2 bases, V lost 4 bases, and 14 bases had no gene match. Germline values: CDR1 PRHDT, CDR2 FYEKMQ (reference sequence). CDR3 in DNA: TGTGCCAGCAGCTCAGGGGAGAGCGCCGGGACAGCCTACGAGCAGTACTTC. Its translation: CASSSGESAGTAYEQYF. Filled out from reference TRBV13 and TRBJ2-7, the complete variable domain reads AAGVIQSPRHLIKEKRETATLKCYPIPRHDTVYWYQQGPGQDPQFLISFYEKMQSDKGSIPDRFSAQQFSDYHSELNMSSLELGDSALYFCASSSGESAGTAYEQYFGPGTRLTVT.

The chain uses TRBV19 and TRBJ2-2; TRBD2 matches at 7 bases. The V gene end was trimmed by 7 bases and the J gene end by 7 bases; junction bases not matched to a gene: 18. CDR1 is LNHDA, CDR2 SQIVND, per germline (reference sequence). The CDR3 is 17 residues long. CDR3 in DNA: TGTGCCAGTAACCCAGCCCACCGTGGACTAGGGGTCGGGGAGCTGTTTTTT. Translation gives CASNPAHRGLGVGELFF.

The chain joins TRBV10-1 to TRBJ1-4, with 9 nucleotides matching TRBD1. The CDR3 is 13 amino acids. V shed 0 bases and J 11 bases; nucleotides not matched to a gene: 1. Germline CDR1 and CDR2: WNHNN and SYGVQD (reference sequence). As DNA, the CDR3 is TGCGCCAGCAGTGAGTCAGGGACAGGGAAACTGTTTTTT. Translated: CASSESGTGKLFF.